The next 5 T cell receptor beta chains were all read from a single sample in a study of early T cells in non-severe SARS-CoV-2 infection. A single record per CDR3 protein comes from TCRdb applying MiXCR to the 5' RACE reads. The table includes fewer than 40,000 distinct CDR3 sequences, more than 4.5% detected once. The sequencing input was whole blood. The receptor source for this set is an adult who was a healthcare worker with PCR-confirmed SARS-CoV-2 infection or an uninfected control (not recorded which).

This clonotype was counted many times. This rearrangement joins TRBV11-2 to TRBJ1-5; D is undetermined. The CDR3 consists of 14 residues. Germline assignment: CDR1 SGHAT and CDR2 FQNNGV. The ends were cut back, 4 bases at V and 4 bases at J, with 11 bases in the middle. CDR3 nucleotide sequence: TGTGCCAGCAGCTCCGGTTGGGGTAATCAGCCCCAGCATTTT. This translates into CASSSGWGNQPQHF.

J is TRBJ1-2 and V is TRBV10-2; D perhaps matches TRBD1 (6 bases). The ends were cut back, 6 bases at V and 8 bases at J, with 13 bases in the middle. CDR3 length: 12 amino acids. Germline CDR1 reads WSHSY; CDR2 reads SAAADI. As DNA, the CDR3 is TGCGCCAGCAGAGGGGGACAAGAGGGCTACACCTTC. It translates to CASRGGQEGYTF.

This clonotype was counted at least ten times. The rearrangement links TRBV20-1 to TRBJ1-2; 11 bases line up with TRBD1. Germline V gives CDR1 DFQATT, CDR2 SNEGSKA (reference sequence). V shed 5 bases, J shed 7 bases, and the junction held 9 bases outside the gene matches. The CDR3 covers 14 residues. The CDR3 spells CSAGGQGAYSGYTF. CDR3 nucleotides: TGCAGTGCTGGCGGACAGGGGGCTTATTCTGGCTACACCTTC.

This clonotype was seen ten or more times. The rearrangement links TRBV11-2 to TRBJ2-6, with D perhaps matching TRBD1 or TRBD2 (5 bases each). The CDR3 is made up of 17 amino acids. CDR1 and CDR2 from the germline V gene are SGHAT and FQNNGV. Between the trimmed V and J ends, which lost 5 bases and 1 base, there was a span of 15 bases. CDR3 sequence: CASSRGPGRSGANVLTF. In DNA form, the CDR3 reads TGTGCCAGCAGCCGAGGGCCAGGGAGATCTGGGGCCAACGTCCTGACTTTC.

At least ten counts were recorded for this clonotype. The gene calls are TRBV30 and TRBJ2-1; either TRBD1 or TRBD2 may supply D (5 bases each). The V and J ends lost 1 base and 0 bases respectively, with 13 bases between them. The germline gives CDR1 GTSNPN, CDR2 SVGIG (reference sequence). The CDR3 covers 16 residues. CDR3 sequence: CAWSGDGVHSYNEQFF. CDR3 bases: TGTGCCTGGAGTGGGGACGGCGTCCACTCCTACAATGAGCAGTTCTTC.